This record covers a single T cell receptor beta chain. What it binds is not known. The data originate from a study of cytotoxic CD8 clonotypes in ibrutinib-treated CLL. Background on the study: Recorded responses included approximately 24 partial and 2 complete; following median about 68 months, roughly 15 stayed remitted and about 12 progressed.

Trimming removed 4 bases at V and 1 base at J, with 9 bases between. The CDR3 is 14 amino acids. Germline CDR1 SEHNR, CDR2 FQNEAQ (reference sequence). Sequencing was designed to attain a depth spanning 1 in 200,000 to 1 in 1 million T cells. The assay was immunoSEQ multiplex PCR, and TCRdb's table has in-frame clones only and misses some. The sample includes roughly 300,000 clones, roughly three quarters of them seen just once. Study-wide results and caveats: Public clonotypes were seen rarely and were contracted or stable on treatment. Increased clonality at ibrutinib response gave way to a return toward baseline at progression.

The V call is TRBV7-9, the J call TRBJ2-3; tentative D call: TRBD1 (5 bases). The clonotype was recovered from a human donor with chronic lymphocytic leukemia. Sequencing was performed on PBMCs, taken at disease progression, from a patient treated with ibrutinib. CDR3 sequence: CASSWTKRTDTQYF. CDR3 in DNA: TGTGCCAGCAGCTGGACAAAACGCACAGATACGCAGTATTTT.